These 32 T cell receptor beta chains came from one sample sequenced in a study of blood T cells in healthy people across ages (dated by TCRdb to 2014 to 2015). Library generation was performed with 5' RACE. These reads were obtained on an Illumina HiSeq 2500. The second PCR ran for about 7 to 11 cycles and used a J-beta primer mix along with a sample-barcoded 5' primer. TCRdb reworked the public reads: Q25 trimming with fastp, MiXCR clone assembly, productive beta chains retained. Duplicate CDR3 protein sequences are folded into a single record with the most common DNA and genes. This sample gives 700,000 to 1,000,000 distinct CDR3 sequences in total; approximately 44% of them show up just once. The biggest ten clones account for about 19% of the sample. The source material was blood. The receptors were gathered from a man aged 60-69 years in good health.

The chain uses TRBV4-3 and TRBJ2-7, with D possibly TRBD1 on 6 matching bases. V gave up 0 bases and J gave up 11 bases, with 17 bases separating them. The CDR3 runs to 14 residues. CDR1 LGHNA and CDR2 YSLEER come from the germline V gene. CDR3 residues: CASSQDLLYGDKYF. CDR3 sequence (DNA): TGCGCCAGCAGCCAAGATCTATTATACGGGGACAAGTACTTC.

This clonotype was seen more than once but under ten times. The CDR3 reads CASSYSGRQYNEQFF. The CDR3 DNA reads as TGTGCCAGCAGTTATAGTGGGCGACAGTACAATGAGCAGTTCTTC. V gene TRBV6-5 combines with J gene TRBJ2-1, with a possible D match to TRBD1 (5 bases). The CDR3 is 15 residues long. Deletions cut 3 bases from V and 4 bases from J, with 13 bases between. Looked up from germline, CDR1 is MNHEY and CDR2 is SVGAGI.

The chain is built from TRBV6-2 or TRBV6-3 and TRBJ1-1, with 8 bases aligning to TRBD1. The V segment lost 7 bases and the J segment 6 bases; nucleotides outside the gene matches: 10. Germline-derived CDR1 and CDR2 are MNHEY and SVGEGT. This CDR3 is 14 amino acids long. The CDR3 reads CASTRTGRPPEAFF. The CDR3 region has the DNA TGTGCCAGCACCCGGACAGGGCGACCCCCTGAAGCTTTCTTT.

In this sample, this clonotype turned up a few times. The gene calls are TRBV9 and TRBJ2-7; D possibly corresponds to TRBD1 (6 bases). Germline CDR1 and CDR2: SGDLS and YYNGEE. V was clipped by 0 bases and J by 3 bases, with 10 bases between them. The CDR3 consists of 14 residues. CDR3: CASSVDLGGYEQYF. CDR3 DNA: TGTGCCAGCAGCGTAGACCTAGGGGGCTACGAGCAGTACTTC.

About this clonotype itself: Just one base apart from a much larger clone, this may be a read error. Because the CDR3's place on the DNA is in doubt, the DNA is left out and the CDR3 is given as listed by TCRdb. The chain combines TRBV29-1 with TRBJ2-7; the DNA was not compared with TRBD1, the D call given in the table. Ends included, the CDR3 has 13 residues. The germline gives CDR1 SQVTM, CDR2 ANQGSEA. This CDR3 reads CSVGQGTRETLYF.

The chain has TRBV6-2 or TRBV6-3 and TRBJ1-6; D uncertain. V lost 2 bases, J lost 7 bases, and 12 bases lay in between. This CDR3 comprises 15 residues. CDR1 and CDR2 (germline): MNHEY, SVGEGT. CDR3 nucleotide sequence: TGTGCCAGCAGTTACGGTAGGAGGCTCAATTCACCCCTCCACTTT. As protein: CASSYGRRLNSPLHF.

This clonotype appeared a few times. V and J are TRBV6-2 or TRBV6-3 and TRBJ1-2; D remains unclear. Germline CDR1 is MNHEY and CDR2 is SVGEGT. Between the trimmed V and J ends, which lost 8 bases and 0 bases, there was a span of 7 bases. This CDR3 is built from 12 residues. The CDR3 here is CASAESNYGYTF. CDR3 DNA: TGTGCCAGCGCCGAATCTAACTATGGCTACACCTTC.

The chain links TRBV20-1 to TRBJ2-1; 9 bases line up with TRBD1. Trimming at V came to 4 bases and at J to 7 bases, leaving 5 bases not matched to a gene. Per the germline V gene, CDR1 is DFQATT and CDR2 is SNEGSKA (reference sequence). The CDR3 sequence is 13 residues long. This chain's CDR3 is CSAKGTGINEQFF. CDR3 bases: TGCAGTGCTAAAGGGACAGGGATTAATGAGCAGTTCTTC.

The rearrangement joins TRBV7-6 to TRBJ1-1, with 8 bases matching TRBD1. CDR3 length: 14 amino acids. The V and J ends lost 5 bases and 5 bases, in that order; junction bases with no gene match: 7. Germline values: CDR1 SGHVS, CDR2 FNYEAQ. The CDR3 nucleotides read TGTGCCAGCAGCGCAACAGGGGGTAGTACTGAAGCTTTCTTT. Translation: CASSATGGSTEAFF.

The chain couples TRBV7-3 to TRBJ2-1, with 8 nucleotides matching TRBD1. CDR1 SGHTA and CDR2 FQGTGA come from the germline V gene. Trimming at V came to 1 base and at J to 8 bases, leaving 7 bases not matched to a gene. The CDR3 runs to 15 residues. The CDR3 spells CASSLSQGAGDEQFF. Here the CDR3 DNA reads TGTGCCAGCAGCTTAAGCCAGGGGGCTGGGGATGAGCAGTTCTTC.

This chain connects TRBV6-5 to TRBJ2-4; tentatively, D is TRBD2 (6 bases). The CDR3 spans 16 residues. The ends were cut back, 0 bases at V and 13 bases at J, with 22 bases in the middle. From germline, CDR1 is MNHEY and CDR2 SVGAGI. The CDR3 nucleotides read TGTGCCAGCAGTTACTCGTTGCTCCCAAAAGGGACTGAGCAGTACTTC. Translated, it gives CASSYSLLPKGTEQYF.

CDR3 sequence: CASSYSSGGQPQHF. The CDR3, as DNA: TGTGCCAGCAGTTACTCGAGTGGTGGTCAGCCCCAGCATTTT. The chain has TRBV6-2 or TRBV6-3 and TRBJ1-5; no reliable D call. Germline CDR1 and CDR2: MNHEY and SVGEGT. The CDR3 is made up of 14 amino acids. The V and J ends lost 0 bases and 6 bases respectively, with 9 bases between them.

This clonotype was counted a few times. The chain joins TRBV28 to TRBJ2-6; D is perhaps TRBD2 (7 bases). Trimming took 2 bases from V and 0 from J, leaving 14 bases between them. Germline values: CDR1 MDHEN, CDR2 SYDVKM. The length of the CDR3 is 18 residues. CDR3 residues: CASSLRGGRASGANVLTF. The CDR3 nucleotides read TGTGCCAGCAGTTTAAGAGGGGGGAGGGCCTCTGGGGCCAACGTCCTGACTTTC.

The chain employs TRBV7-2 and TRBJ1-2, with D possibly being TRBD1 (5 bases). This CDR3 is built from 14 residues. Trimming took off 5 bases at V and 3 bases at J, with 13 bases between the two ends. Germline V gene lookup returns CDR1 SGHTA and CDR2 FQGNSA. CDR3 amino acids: CASSQRDRHYGYTF. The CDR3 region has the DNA TGTGCCAGCAGCCAAAGGGACCGTCACTATGGCTACACCTTC. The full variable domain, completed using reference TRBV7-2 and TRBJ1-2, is GAGVSQSPSNKVTEKGKDVELRCDPISGHTALYWYRQSLGQGLEFLIYFQGNSAPDKSGLPSDRFSAERTGGSVSTLTIQRTQQEDSAVYLCASSQRDRHYGYTFGSGTRLTVV.

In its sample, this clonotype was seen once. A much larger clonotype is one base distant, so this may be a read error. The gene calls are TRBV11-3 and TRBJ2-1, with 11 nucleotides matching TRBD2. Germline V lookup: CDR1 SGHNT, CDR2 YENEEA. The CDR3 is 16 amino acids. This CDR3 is CASSNPGLAVYNKQFF. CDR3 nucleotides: TGTGCCAGCAGCAACCCGGGACTAGCGGTCTACAATAAGCAGTTCTTC.

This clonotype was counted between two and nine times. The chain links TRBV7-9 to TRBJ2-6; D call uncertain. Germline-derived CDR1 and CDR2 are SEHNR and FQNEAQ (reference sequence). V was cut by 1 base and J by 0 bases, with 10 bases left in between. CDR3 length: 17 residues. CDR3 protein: CASSLVGGVSGANVLTF. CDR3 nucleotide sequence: TGTGCCAGCAGCTTAGTGGGCGGAGTCTCTGGGGCCAACGTCCTGACTTTC.

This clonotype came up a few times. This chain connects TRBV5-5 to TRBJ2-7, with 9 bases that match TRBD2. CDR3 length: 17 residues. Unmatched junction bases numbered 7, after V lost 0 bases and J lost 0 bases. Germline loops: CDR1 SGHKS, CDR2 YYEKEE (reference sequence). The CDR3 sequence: CASSLGDLAGRSYEQYF. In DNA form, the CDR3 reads TGTGCCAGCAGCTTGGGAGATCTAGCGGGGCGCTCCTACGAGCAGTACTTC.

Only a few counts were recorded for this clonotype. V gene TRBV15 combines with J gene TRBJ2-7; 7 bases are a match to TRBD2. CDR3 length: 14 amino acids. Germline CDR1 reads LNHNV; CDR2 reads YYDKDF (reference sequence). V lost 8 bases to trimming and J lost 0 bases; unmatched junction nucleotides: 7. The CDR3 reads CATSRTGGSYEQYF. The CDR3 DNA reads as TGTGCCACCTCGAGGACGGGAGGCTCCTACGAGCAGTACTTC.

Written as DNA, the CDR3 is TGTGCCAGCAGCACTGGGGTGACGGCCAAAAACATTCAGTACTTC. Translation gives CASSTGVTAKNIQYF. V gene TRBV6-5 combines with J gene TRBJ2-4; D gene uncertain. Per germline, CDR1 MNHEY and CDR2 SVGAGI. Trimming took 6 bases from V and 1 from J, leaving 13 bases between them. This CDR3 is built from 15 residues.

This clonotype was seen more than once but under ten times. CDR3 sequence: CATSNPGQGIYEQFF. In nucleotides, the CDR3 is TGTGCCACCAGCAATCCGGGACAGGGTATCTATGAGCAGTTCTTC. The chain combines TRBV15 with TRBJ2-1, with 9 bases identical to TRBD1. Trimming removed 4 bases from V and 8 bases from J; junction bases left unmatched: 9. The CDR3 runs 15 residues. Germline V gene sequence: CDR1 LNHNV, CDR2 YYDKDF (reference sequence).

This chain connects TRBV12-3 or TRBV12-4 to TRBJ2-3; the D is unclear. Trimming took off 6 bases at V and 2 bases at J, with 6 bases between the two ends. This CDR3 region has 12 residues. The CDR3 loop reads CASRILTDTQYF. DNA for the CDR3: TGTGCCAGCAGAATTCTCACAGATACGCAGTATTTT.

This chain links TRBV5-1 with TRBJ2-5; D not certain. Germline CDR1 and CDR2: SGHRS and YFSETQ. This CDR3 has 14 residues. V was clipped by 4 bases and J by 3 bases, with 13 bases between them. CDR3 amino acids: CASSVFSSKETQYF. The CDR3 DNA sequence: TGCGCCAGCAGCGTTTTTAGCTCCAAAGAGACCCAGTACTTC.

The CDR3 DNA follows: TGTGCCAGCTCACAGGACAGTAGTAATTCACCCCTCCACTTT. This sequence encodes CASSQDSSNSPLHF. The chain couples TRBV18 to TRBJ1-6, with D possibly matching TRBD1 (6 bases). V was pared by 4 bases and J by 6 bases, with 10 bases between. The CDR3 consists of 14 residues. The germline V gene has CDR1 KGHSH and CDR2 LQKENI. Drawing the rest from reference TRBV18 and TRBJ1-6, the complete variable domain is NAGVMQNPRHLVRRRGQEARLRCSPMKGHSHVYWYRQLPEEGLKFMVYLQKENIIDESGMPKERFSAEFPKEGPSILRIQQVVRGDSAAYFCASSQDSSNSPLHFGNGTRLTVT.

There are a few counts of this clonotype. CDR3 DNA: TGTGCCAGTACGTCAGGGGGCCGGTACGAGCAGTACTTC. Translation gives CASTSGGRYEQYF. The J gene is TRBJ2-7, the V gene TRBV12-3 or TRBV12-4; 8 bases fit TRBD1. V shed 9 bases and J 4 bases; nucleotides not matched to a gene: 8. There are 13 residues in the CDR3.

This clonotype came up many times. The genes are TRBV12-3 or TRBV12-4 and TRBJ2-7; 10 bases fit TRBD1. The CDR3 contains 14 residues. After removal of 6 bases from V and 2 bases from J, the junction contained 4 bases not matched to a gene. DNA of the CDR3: TGTGCCAGCAGGCGACAGGGGGCCCCCTACGAGCAGTACTTC. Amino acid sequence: CASRRQGAPYEQYF.

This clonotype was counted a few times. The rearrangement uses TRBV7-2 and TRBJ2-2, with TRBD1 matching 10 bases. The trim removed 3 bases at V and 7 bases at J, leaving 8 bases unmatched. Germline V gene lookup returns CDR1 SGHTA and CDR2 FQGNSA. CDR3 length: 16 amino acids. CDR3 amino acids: CASSLSRDRGGGELFF. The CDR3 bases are TGTGCCAGCAGCTTGTCCCGGGACAGGGGTGGCGGGGAGCTGTTTTTT.

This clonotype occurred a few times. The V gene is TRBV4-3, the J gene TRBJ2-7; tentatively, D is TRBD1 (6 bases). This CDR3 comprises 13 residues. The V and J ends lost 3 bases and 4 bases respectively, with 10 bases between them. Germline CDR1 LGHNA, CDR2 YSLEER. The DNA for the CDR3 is TGCGCCAGCAGCCACAAAGGGGGTTACGAGCAGTACTTC. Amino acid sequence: CASSHKGGYEQYF.

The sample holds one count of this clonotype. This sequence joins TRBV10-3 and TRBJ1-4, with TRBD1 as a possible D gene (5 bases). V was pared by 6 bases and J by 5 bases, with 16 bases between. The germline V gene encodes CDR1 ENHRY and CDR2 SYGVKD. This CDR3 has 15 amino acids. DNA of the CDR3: TGTGCCATCAGGATGGGTGCAGGGTCGAATGAAAAACTGTTTTTT. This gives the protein CAIRMGAGSNEKLFF.

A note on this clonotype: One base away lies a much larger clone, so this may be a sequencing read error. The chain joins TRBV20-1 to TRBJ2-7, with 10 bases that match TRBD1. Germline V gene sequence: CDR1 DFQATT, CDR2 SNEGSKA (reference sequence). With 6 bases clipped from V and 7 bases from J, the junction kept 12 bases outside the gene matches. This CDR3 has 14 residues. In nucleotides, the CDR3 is TGCAGTGCCTCCGGGACAGGGGAATTGGATGAGCAGTACTTC. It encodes CSASGTGELDEQYF.

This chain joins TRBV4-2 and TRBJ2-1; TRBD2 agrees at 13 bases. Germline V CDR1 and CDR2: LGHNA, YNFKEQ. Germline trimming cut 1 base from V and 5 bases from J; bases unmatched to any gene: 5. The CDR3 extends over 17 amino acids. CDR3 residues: CASSQGTGTSGDNEQFF. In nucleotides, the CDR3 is TGTGCCAGCAGCCAAGGTACCGGGACTAGCGGGGACAATGAGCAGTTCTTC.

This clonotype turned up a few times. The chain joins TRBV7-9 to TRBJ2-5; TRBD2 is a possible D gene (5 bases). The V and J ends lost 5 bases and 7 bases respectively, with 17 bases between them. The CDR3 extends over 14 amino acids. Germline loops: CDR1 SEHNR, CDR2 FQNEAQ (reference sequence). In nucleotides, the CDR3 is TGTGCCAGCAGCCCACGGACTGAGCGTGGGACCCAGTACTTC. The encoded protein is CASSPRTERGTQYF. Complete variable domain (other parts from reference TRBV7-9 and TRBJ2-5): DTGVSQNPRHKITKRGQNVTFRCDPISEHNRLYWYRQTLGQGPEFLTYFQNEAQLEKSRLLSDRFSAERPKGSFSTLEIQRTEQGDSAMYLCASSPRTERGTQYFGPGTRLLVL.

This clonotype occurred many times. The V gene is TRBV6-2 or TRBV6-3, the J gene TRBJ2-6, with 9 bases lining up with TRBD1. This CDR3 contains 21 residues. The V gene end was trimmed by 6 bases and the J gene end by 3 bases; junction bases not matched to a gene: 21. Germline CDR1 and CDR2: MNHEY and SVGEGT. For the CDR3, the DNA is TGTGCCAGCAGCCCAATTAAGACCTACCGGGACAGGGCGGATGGGGCCAACGTCCTGACTTTC. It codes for CASSPIKTYRDRADGANVLTF.